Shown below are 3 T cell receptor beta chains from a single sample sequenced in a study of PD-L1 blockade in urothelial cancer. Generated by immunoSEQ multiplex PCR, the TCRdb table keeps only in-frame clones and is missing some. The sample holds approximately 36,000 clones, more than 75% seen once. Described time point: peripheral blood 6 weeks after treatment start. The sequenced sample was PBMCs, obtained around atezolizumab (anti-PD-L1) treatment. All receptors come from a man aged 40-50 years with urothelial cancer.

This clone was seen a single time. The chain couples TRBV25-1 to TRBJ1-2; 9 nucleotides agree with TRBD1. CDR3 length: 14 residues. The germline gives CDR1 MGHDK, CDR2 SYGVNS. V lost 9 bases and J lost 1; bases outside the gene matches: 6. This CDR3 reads CASKGTGNNYGYTF. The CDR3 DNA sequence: TGTGCCAGTAAGGGGACAGGGAATAACTATGGCTACACCTTC.

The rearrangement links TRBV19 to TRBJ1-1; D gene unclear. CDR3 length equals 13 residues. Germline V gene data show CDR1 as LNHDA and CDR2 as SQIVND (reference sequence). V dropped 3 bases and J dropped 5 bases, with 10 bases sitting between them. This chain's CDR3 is CASSIGGATEAFF. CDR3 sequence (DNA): TGTGCCAGTAGTATCGGTGGAGCGACTGAAGCTTTCTTT.

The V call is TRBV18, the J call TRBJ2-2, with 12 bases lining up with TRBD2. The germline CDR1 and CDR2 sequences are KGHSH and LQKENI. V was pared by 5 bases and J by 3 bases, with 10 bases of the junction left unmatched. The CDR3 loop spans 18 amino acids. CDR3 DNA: TGTGCCAGCTCATCGACGAGGACTAGCGGGACGTACACCGGGGAGCTGTTTTTT. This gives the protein CASSSTRTSGTYTGELFF. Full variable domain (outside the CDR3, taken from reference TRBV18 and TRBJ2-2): NAGVMQNPRHLVRRRGQEARLRCSPMKGHSHVYWYRQLPEEGLKFMVYLQKENIIDESGMPKERFSAEFPKEGPSILRIQQVVRGDSAAYFCASSSTRTSGTYTGELFFGEGSRLTVL.